This T cell receptor (beta chain) is from a study of blood T cell repertoires in COVID-19. In the authors' workflow: Amplification from reference gene primers served as the basis for estimated nucleated cell counts. TCRdb keeps only in-frame clones here, not all; method: immunoSEQ multiplex PCR. V and J calls and clone size are given by that table; D and trimming were obtained from the DNA. The sample holds a few hundred thousand clones, 90% to 95% seen once. The CDR3 extends over 16 amino acids. Germline loops: CDR1 ENHRY, CDR2 SYGVKD. Deletions cut 4 bases from V and 0 bases from J, with 10 bases between. All enrollees were roughly 18 to 90 years old and from around 25 US areas. Up to 2 weeks before entering the study, exposed participants had met a COVID-19 case.

This chain links TRBV10-3 with TRBJ2-6; possible D gene TRBD1, 6 bases. Sequenced: PBMCs or T cells enriched from blood (not recorded which). The clonotype comes from a woman aged 40 to 50 who had been exposed to COVID-19. CDR3 protein: CAISADRTSGANVLTF. The DNA of the CDR3 is TGTGCCATCAGTGCTGACAGGACCTCTGGGGCCAACGTCCTGACTTTC.